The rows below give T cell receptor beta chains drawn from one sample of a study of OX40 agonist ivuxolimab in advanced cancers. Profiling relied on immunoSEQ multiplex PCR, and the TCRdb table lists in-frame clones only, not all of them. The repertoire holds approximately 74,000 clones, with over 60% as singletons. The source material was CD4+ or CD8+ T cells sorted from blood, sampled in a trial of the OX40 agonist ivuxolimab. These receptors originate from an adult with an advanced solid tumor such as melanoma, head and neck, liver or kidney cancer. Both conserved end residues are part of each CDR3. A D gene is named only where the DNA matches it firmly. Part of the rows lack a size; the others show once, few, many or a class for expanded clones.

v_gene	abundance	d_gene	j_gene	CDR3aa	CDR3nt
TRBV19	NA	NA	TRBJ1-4	CASSSEVGKLFF	TGTGCCAGTAGTTCCGAGGTGGGAAAACTGTTTTTT
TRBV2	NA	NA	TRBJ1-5	CASRRTDNSNQPQHF	TGTGCCAGCAGGCGGACGGATAATAGCAATCAGCCCCAGCATTTT
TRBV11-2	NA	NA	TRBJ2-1	CASSPRQTMAGDNEQFF	TGTGCCAGCAGCCCCCGTCAGACTATGGCTGGGGACAATGAGCAGTTCTTC
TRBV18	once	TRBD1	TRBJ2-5	CASSLGTARETQYF	TGTGCCAGCTCACTTGGGACAGCCCGGGAGACCCAGTACTTC
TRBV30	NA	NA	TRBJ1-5	CAWRGPGTNQPQHF	TGTGCCTGGAGGGGCCCAGGGACCAATCAGCCCCAGCATTTT
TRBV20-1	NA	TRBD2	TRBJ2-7	CSALTSREQYF	TGCAGTGCCCTGACTAGCCGCGAGCAGTACTTC
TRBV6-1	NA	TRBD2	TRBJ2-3	CASSGRPAGGTDTQYF	TGTGCCAGCAGTGGTAGGCCGGCGGGGGGCACAGATACGCAGTATTTT
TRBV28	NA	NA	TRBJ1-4	CASSPSRGGGEKLFF	TGTGCCAGCAGTCCATCGCGGGGTGGGGGCGAAAAACTGTTTTTT
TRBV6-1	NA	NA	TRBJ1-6	CASREYLGDSPLHF	TGTGCCAGCAGGGAATACCTGGGAGATTCACCCCTCCACTTT
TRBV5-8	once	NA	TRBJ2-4	CASSLYLGALRKNIQYF	TGTGCCAGCAGCTTGTATTTGGGGGCGCTGAGAAAAAACATTCAGTACTTC
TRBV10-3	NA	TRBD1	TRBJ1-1	CAIQDRMNTEAFF	TGTGCCATCCAGGACAGGATGAACACTGAAGCTTTCTTT
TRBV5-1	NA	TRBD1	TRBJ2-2	CASSRQGAEGGELFF	TGCGCCAGCAGCCGACAGGGGGCCGAGGGCGGGGAGCTGTTTTTT
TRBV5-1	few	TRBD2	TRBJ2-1	CASSPGLAVYNEQFF	TGCGCCAGCAGCCCTGGACTAGCGGTCTACAATGAGCAGTTCTTC
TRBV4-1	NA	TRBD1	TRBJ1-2	CASSQDPNRGANYGYTF	TGCGCCAGCAGCCAAGACCCAAACAGGGGAGCTAACTATGGCTACACCTTC
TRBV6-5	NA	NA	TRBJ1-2	CASSKDGFLNYGYTF	TGTGCCAGCAGTAAAGACGGATTCCTAAACTATGGCTACACCTTC
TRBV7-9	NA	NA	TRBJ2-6	CASSLAGANVLTF	TGTGCCAGCAGCTTAGCCGGGGCCAACGTCCTGACTTTC
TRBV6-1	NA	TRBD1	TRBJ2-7	CASSRTGDHYEQYF	TGTGCCAGCAGTCGAACAGGGGACCACTACGAGCAGTACTTC
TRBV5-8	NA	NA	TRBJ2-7	CASSPGGSVHEQYF	TGTGCCAGCAGCCCAGGAGGGTCGGTCCACGAGCAGTACTTC
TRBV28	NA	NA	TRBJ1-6	CATRTLAPLGVHF	TGTGCCACCAGGACTCTCGCCCCCCTTGGGGTCCACTTT
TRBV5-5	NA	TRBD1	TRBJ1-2	CASSLLQGADYGYTF	TGTGCCAGCAGCTTGCTACAGGGGGCGGACTATGGCTACACCTTC
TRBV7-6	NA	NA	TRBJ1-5	CASSGGSNQPQHF	TGTGCCAGCAGTGGAGGGAGCAATCAGCCCCAGCATTTT
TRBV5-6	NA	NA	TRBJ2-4	CASSLNGDEAKNIQYF	TGTGCCAGCAGCTTAAACGGGGACGAAGCCAAAAACATTCAGTACTTC
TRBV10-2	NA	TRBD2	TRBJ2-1	CASSESDGTSGRYEQFF	TGCGCCAGCAGTGAGTCGGACGGGACTAGCGGGAGATATGAGCAGTTCTTC
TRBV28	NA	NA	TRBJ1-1	CASSFVSTEAFF	TGTGCCAGCAGTTTTGTCAGCACTGAAGCTTTCTTT
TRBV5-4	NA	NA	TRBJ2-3	CASSINTADTQYF	TGTGCCAGCAGCATAAACACGGCAGATACGCAGTATTTT
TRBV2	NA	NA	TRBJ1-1	CASTPEGMNTEAFF	TGTGCCAGCACCCCGGAAGGGATGAACACTGAAGCTTTCTTT
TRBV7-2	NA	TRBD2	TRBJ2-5	CASSPGGARKTQYF	TGTGCCAGCAGCCCCGGGGGGGCCAGGAAGACCCAGTACTTC
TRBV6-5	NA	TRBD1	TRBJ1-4	CASSRDRGHEKLFF	TGTGCCAGCAGCAGGGACAGGGGGCATGAAAAACTGTTTTTT
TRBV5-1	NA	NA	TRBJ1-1	CASSLAGQRDRPEAFF	TGCGCCAGCAGCTTGGCCGGACAGCGAGACAGGCCTGAAGCTTTCTTT